This T cell receptor beta chain appears in the sequencing data of a study of T cell changes during pregnancy in multiple sclerosis. The CDR3 spans 15 residues. After removal of 0 bases from V and 6 bases from J, the junction contained 7 bases not matched to a gene. CDR1 SGHAT and CDR2 FQNNGV come from the germline V gene. Clones were sequenced by immunoSEQ multiplex PCR, and TCRdb holds only the in-frame ones, with some missing. The data show under 60,000 clones, approximately 90% seen once. The gene calls are TRBV11-2 and TRBJ1-2; the match to TRBD1 covers 7 bases. The receptor was derived from a female donor in good health, enrolled as a control in a pregnancy study. The sequencing used CD4+ T cells from peripheral blood mononuclear cells, collected in the second trimester of pregnancy. The DNA of the CDR3 is TGTGCCAGCAGCTTAGATCGAGGGGGCGCGGATGGCTACACCTTC. Its protein product is CASSLDRGGADGYTF.